This record concerns one T cell receptor (beta chain) sequence. What it recognizes is unknown. One base away lies a much larger clone, so this may be a sequencing read error. This entry belongs to a study of early T cells in non-severe SARS-CoV-2 infection. Study-wide context: Bulk RNA taken from unsorted whole blood was sequenced, leaving chains unpaired. The study's findings and limits: In VDJdb matching, anti-spike CD8 responses were favored while private and CD4 specificities went missing.

Attachment of unique molecular identifiers to individual cDNA molecules was performed. TCRdb reprocessed the 5' RACE reads with MiXCR, giving one entry per CDR3 protein. Altogether tens of thousands of distinct CDR3 sequences are present, around 6% being singletons, with the ten largest covering about 7%. This CDR3 comprises 13 residues. The TCR comes from an adult who was a healthcare worker with PCR-confirmed SARS-CoV-2 infection or an uninfected control (not recorded which). This chain links TRBV12-3 or TRBV12-4 with TRBJ1-5, with D unclear. The J call may be faulty, since TRBJ2-3 better matches the DNA end. Material for sequencing was whole blood. The CDR3 protein is CASSIQYDQPQYF. CDR3 DNA sequence: TGTGCCAGCAGCATCCAGTACGATCAGCCCCAGTATTTT.